The 13 T cell receptor beta chains in this list originate from one sample, sequenced in a study of molecular identifiers for immune sequencing clone quantification. TCRdb passed the PCR reads through MiXCR, listing each CDR3 protein once. Seen here are some 100,000 distinct CDR3 sequences, around 20% observed once, and the top ten hold around 0.88%. The sequenced material came from naive CD8+ T cells from blood, with Jurkat cell RNA spiked in. Subset noted: FACS-sorted CD8+CD4-CCR7+CD45RA+ naive T cells. The receptors were gathered from a human donor in good health. Some libraries in this study had Jurkat cell RNA spiked in.

A word on this clonotype: This may be a read error: a much more frequent sequence differs by one nucleotide. The chain carries TRBV9 and TRBJ2-5, with 11 bases lining up with TRBD2. CDR1 is SGDLS and CDR2 is YYNGEE in the germline V gene. CDR3 size: 17 residues. As DNA, the CDR3 is TGTGCCAGCAGCGGGCTAGCGGGGGGAAAATTCCAAGGGACCCAGTACTTC. Encoded protein: CASSGLAGGKFQGTQYF.

For this clonotype: The junction differs from germline at one of its ends, possibly a read error. The chain links TRBV27 to TRBJ1-5; 7 bases fit TRBD1. CDR3 size: 16 residues. CDR1 MNHEY and CDR2 SMNVEV come from the germline V gene (reference sequence). The chain's CDR3 is CAGSLRGGGSNQPQHF. The CDR3 nucleotides are TGTGCCGGCAGTTTAAGAGGGGGCGGAAGCAATCAGCCCCAGCATTTT.

Points on this clonotype: Possible read error: a much larger clone is one base away. V usage is TRBV10-2 and J usage is TRBJ2-3, with D perhaps assigned TRBD1 or TRBD2 (5 bases each). The germline V gene has CDR1 WSHSY and CDR2 SAAADI. This CDR3 region has 16 residues. DNA of the CDR3: TGCGCCGGCAGTCCACCAAGGGGAGACGGCACAGATACGCAGTATTTT. Protein sequence: CAGSPPRGDGTDTQYF.

The table lists this clonotype with many counts. The chain combines TRBV19 with TRBJ1-1; D unresolved. The V and J ends lost 1 base and 4 bases respectively, with 7 bases between them. Germline values: CDR1 LNHDA, CDR2 SQIVND (reference sequence). This CDR3 has 13 residues. The CDR3 nucleotides are TGTGCCAGTAGTATAGGGGTTGGCACTGAAGCTTTCTTT. It yields the protein CASSIGVGTEAFF.

This clonotype appeared many times. This rearrangement joins TRBV18 to TRBJ2-3, with D perhaps matching TRBD1 or TRBD2 (6 bases each). This CDR3 has 15 residues. CDR1 and CDR2 from the germline V gene are KGHSH and LQKENI. V was clipped by 5 bases and J by 2 bases, with 14 bases between them. Here the CDR3 reads CASSTTGAATDTQYF. CDR3 DNA sequence: TGTGCCAGCTCAACCACGGGGGCGGCCACAGATACGCAGTATTTT.

This clonotype appeared many times. This chain uses TRBV27 with TRBJ1-1, with TRBD1 as a possible D gene (5 bases). Germline CDR1 is MNHEY and CDR2 is SMNVEV (reference sequence). Trimming took off 2 bases at V and 4 bases at J, with 11 bases between the two ends. The CDR3 sequence is 14 residues long. The CDR3 nucleotides read TGTGCCAGCAGTTTACAGGGATTTGGCACTGAAGCTTTCTTT. This codes for CASSLQGFGTEAFF.

This clonotype has ten or more counts. V gene TRBV7-8 combines with J gene TRBJ2-2; no reliable D call. V lost 1 base and J lost 3, with 6 bases in between. There are 14 residues in the CDR3. The germline gives CDR1 SGHVS, CDR2 FQNEAQ. CDR3 in amino acids: CASSLGYDTGELFF. CDR3 bases: TGTGCCAGCAGCTTAGGATACGACACCGGGGAGCTGTTTTTT.

A few counts support this clonotype. The rearrangement joins TRBV7-9 to TRBJ2-1; D possibly corresponds to TRBD1 (6 bases). Germline CDR1 SEHNR, CDR2 FQNEAQ (reference sequence). The germline V and J ends were trimmed by 5 bases and 7 bases, with 15 bases remaining between them. The CDR3 loop spans 14 amino acids. CDR3 DNA: TGTGCCAGCAGCCGCGGTAACAGGGAAAATGAGCAGTTCTTC. Translated, it gives CASSRGNRENEQFF.

This clonotype was counted many times. The chain uses TRBV28 and TRBJ2-3; 8 positions match TRBD1. V lost 5 bases, J lost 2 bases, and 9 bases stayed unmatched. Germline values: CDR1 MDHEN, CDR2 SYDVKM. The CDR3 runs to 16 residues. DNA for the CDR3: TGTGCCAGCAGTCCCGGGACAGGTGTTATCACAGATACGCAGTATTTT. Encoded protein: CASSPGTGVITDTQYF.

Notes on this clonotype: One base away lies a much larger clone, so this may be a sequencing read error. V is TRBV4-3 and J is TRBJ2-7, with 9 bases fitting TRBD2. Per the germline V gene, CDR1 is LGHNA and CDR2 is YSLEER. The CDR3 extends over 17 amino acids. Germline trimming cut 4 bases from V and 0 bases from J; bases unmatched to any gene: 10. CDR3 amino acids: CASSREEASGTSYEQYF. For the CDR3, the DNA is TGCGCCAGCAGCCGAGAGGAAGCTAGCGGGACCTCCTACGAGCAGTACTTC.

This clonotype was recorded at least ten times. The chain is built from TRBV4-3 and TRBJ2-4; a possible D gene is TRBD2 (7 bases). The ends were cut back, 4 bases at V and 4 bases at J, with 20 bases in the middle. Germline CDR1 reads LGHNA; CDR2 reads YSLEER. The CDR3 contains 17 residues. The DNA for the CDR3 is TGCGCCAGCAGCCCCACGGCTGCGGGGGCGACGAAAAACATTCAGTACTTC. This translates into CASSPTAAGATKNIQYF.

This rearrangement joins TRBV20-1 to TRBJ2-7; 7 bases are a match to TRBD1. In germline, CDR1 is DFQATT, CDR2 SNEGSKA (reference sequence). This CDR3 region has 15 residues. The V and J ends lost 0 bases and 1 base, in that order; junction bases with no gene match: 6. CDR3 sequence reads: CSARDRDRGSYEQYF. The CDR3 DNA reads as TGCAGTGCTAGAGATAGGGACAGAGGGTCCTACGAGCAGTACTTC.

Many counts were recorded for this clonotype. The V and J genes are TRBV30 and TRBJ2-7; D gene unclear. Germline CDR1 and CDR2: GTSNPN and SVGIG (reference sequence). The germline V and J ends were trimmed by 2 bases and 6 bases, with 11 bases remaining between them. CDR3 size: 12 residues. CDR3 residues: CAWSPALSEQYF. The DNA of the CDR3 is TGTGCCTGGAGTCCCGCCCTGAGCGAGCAGTACTTC.